This T cell receptor beta chain was profiled in a study of T cell responses to AZD1222 COVID-19 vaccine. Comments on this clone: Its target is not known.

Libraries were prepared by immunoSEQ multiplex PCR; TCRdb keeps only in-frame clonotypes and omits some of them. The sample holds over 70,000 clones, 60% to 85% seen once. The CDR3 loop spans 14 amino acids. V shed 6 bases and J shed 3 bases, with 12 bases lying between them. CDR1 is ENHRY, CDR2 SYGVKD, per germline. Study observations and caveats: The donors showed a predominance of white British ancestry and of females, with possible underestimation of clonal diversity.

The clonotype originates from an adult who received the MenACWY meningococcal vaccine as a control. The chain employs TRBV10-3 and TRBJ1-5; D is possibly TRBD1 (6 bases). The specimen was peripheral blood, collected 28 days after the second dose of the MenACWY control vaccine. In DNA form, the CDR3 reads TGTGCCATCAGGGAAGGACAGATCAATCAGCCCCAGCATTTT. Its protein is CAIREGQINQPQHF.